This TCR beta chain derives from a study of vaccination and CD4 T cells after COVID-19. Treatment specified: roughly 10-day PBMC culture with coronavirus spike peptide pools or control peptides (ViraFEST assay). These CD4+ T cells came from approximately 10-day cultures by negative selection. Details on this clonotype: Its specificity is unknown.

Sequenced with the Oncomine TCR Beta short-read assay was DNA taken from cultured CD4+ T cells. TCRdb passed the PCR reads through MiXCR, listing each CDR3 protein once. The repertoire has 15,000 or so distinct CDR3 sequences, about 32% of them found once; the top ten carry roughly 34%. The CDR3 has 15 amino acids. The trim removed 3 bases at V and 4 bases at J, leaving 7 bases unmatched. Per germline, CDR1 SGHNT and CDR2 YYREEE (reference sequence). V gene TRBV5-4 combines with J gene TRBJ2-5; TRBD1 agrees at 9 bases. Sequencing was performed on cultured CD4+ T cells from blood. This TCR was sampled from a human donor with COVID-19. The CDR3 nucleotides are TGTGCCAGCAGCTGGGCACAGGGGGCAGGAGAGACCCAGTACTTC. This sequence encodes CASSWAQGAGETQYF.